The 16 T cell receptor beta chains below come from one sample, sequenced in a study of Graves' ophthalmopathy and Graves' hyperthyroidism. The authors amplified TCR beta CDR3 regions from RNA transcripts. HTBI primers served in a first-round RT-PCR, which a second-round multiplex PCR followed. TCRdb used MiXCR to reprocess the multiplex PCR reads, holding one entry per CDR3 protein. The sample has over 500,000 distinct CDR3 sequences, about a fifth seen once. Material for sequencing was peripheral blood. These receptors all stem from a woman under 30 with stable Graves' hyperthyroidism. Some clones in this sample may be carry-over from other donors' samples.

This clonotype was counted ten times or more. V is TRBV7-3 and J is TRBJ1-2, with a tentative D call TRBD1 (6 bases). This CDR3 has 14 residues. V was trimmed by 5 bases and J by 4 bases, leaving 14 bases between them. Germline CDR1 is SGHTA and CDR2 is FQGTGA. CDR3 region: CASSLGPTGYGYTF. The CDR3 bases are TGTGCCAGCAGCCTCGGACCGACAGGCTATGGCTACACCTTC.

This clonotype was seen more than once but under ten times. The chain couples TRBV20-1 to TRBJ2-2; D may be TRBD1 (5 bases). Trimming removed 6 bases from V and 6 bases from J, with 17 bases in between. Germline V CDR1 and CDR2: DFQATT, SNEGSKA (reference sequence). There are 14 residues in the CDR3. The CDR3 DNA is TGCAGTGCCCAGGGTCTGGTTACCGCCGGGGAGCTGTTTTTT. Translated: CSAQGLVTAGELFF.

The sample holds many counts of this clonotype. The CDR3 sequence: CASSFPGTYNSPLHF. The CDR3 DNA reads as TGTGCCAGCAGCTTCCCCGGGACGTATAATTCACCCCTCCACTTT. This chain links TRBV7-2 with TRBJ1-6; D perhaps matches TRBD1 (5 bases). Germline lookup yields CDR1 SGHTA and CDR2 FQGNSA. Trimming shortened V by 3 bases and J by 4 bases, and 10 bases separated the two germline ends. The CDR3 runs to 15 residues.

This clonotype was seen at least ten times. This rearrangement joins TRBV29-1 to TRBJ1-3, with D uncertain. Trimming cost V 0 bases and J 0 bases, with 12 bases left between them. Germline lookup yields CDR1 SQVTM and CDR2 ANQGSEA. The CDR3 has 16 residues. The CDR3, as DNA: TGCAGCGTTGAAGATCCCGACGGATACTCTGGAAACACCATATATTTT. Translated: CSVEDPDGYSGNTIYF. Together with reference TRBV29-1 and TRBJ1-3, the CDR3 gives the full variable domain: SAVISQKPSRDICQRGTSLTIQCQVDSQVTMMFWYRQQPGQSLTLIATANQGSEATYESGFVIDKFPISRPNLTFSTLTVSNMSPEDSSIYLCSVEDPDGYSGNTIYFGEGSWLTVV.

This clonotype was detected many times. The V gene is TRBV3-1, the J gene TRBJ2-7; D might be TRBD2 (6 bases). Trimming pared 4 bases from V and 5 bases from J, leaving 15 bases between. Per germline, CDR1 LGHDT and CDR2 YNNKEL (reference sequence). CDR3 length: 14 residues. The CDR3, as DNA: TGTGCCAGCAGCCTTAACGGGGGAAGAGACGAGCAGTACTTC. Its translation is CASSLNGGRDEQYF.

Many counts were recorded for this clonotype. The chain uses TRBV7-2 and TRBJ2-7, with D unclear. The V and J ends lost 2 bases and 5 bases respectively, with 10 bases between them. The CDR3 has 13 amino acids. Germline V gives CDR1 SGHTA, CDR2 FQGNSA. The CDR3 region is CASSLWSKDEQYF. The CDR3 coding sequence is TGTGCCAGCAGCTTATGGTCTAAAGACGAGCAGTACTTC.

At least ten counts were recorded for this clonotype. This sequence joins TRBV6-5 and TRBJ1-5; 10 bases line up with TRBD1. The V and J ends lost 7 bases and 7 bases, in that order; junction bases with no gene match: 7. CDR3 size: 14 residues. Germline V gene sequence: CDR1 MNHEY, CDR2 SVGAGI. The CDR3 DNA reads as TGTGCCAGCAACCGAGACAGGGGGCGGCAGCCCCAGCATTTT. This sequence encodes CASNRDRGRQPQHF.

This clonotype was picked up many times. This rearrangement joins TRBV19 to TRBJ1-2, with D hard to call. The CDR3 spans 14 residues. Germline-derived CDR1 and CDR2 are LNHDA and SQIVND (reference sequence). V lost 3 bases and J 1 base, leaving 9 bases between the germline ends. CDR3 nucleotides: TGTGCCAGTAGTATTGTGACGGTTAACTATGGCTACACCTTC. It translates to CASSIVTVNYGYTF.

This clonotype has a count of ten or more. For the CDR3, the DNA is TGTGCCAGCAGTCTCATAGCGGGAGGCACCTACGAGCAGTACTTC. This encodes CASSLIAGGTYEQYF. The chain carries TRBV28 and TRBJ2-7, with TRBD2 identical over 10 bases. With 5 bases clipped from V and 2 bases from J, the junction kept 6 bases outside the gene matches. The CDR3 is 15 residues long. Germline V gene lookup returns CDR1 MDHEN and CDR2 SYDVKM.

This clonotype was detected ten times or more. The J gene is TRBJ2-5, the V gene TRBV7-9; D assignment may be TRBD1 or TRBD2 (5 bases each). Trimming cost V 5 bases and J 5 bases, with 18 bases left between them. Germline V gene lookup returns CDR1 SEHNR and CDR2 FQNEAQ (reference sequence). The CDR3 is 15 residues long. The CDR3 DNA follows: TGTGCCAGCAGCCTGGACCCTCTGGGGGTCGAGACCCAGTACTTC. It encodes CASSLDPLGVETQYF. The full variable domain, completed using reference TRBV7-9 and TRBJ2-5, is DTGVSQNPRHKITKRGQNVTFRCDPISEHNRLYWYRQTLGQGPEFLTYFQNEAQLEKSRLLSDRFSAERPKGSFSTLEIQRTEQGDSAMYLCASSLDPLGVETQYFGPGTRLLVL.

The rearrangement links TRBV15 to TRBJ1-1, with D uncertain. Germline CDR1 reads LNHNV; CDR2 reads YYDKDF (reference sequence). Between the trimmed V and J ends, which lost 7 bases and 3 bases, there was a span of 18 bases. This CDR3 contains 15 residues. The CDR3 bases are TGTGCCACCAAGCAACTGACAAGCCGTTACACTGAAGCTTTCTTT. Translated, it gives CATKQLTSRYTEAFF.

This clonotype was seen at least ten times. The gene calls are TRBV12-3 or TRBV12-4 and TRBJ1-5; 7 nucleotides agree with TRBD1. This CDR3 comprises 17 residues. Trimming took 2 bases from V and 2 from J; bases not matched to a gene: 9. CDR3: CASSLPGGPKGNQPQHF. As DNA, the CDR3 is TGTGCCAGCAGTTTACCAGGGGGGCCTAAGGGCAATCAGCCCCAGCATTTT.

This chain joins TRBV12-3 or TRBV12-4 and TRBJ1-6; D is ambiguous. The CDR3 sequence is 14 residues long. Trimming pared 1 base from V and 8 bases from J, leaving 9 bases between. CDR3 in DNA: TGTGCCAGCAGTTTAGGGTCCTTCGATTCACCCCTCCACTTT. The encoded protein is CASSLGSFDSPLHF.

The chain carries TRBV19 and TRBJ1-2, with TRBD1 matching over 9 bases. The CDR3 sequence is 18 residues long. Germline V gene data show CDR1 as LNHDA and CDR2 as SQIVND (reference sequence). V dropped 3 bases and J dropped 7; count of bases not matched to a gene: 18. The CDR3 sequence is CASSISGTIRTGEAGYTF. In DNA, the CDR3 is TGTGCCAGTAGTATCTCAGGTACCATAAGGACAGGGGAGGCTGGCTACACCTTC.

This chain connects TRBV29-1 to TRBJ1-2, with 7 bases lining up with TRBD1. Germline loops: CDR1 SQVTM, CDR2 ANQGSEA. The CDR3 has 14 residues. J was trimmed by 0 bases and V by 5 bases; bases with no gene match: 6. The CDR3 protein is CSVTRQGSNYGYTF. CDR3 nucleotide sequence: TGCAGCGTTACGAGACAGGGTTCTAACTATGGCTACACCTTC. The full variable domain, in which reference TRBV29-1 and TRBJ1-2 provide the parts outside the CDR3, is SAVISQKPSRDICQRGTSLTIQCQVDSQVTMMFWYRQQPGQSLTLIATANQGSEATYESGFVIDKFPISRPNLTFSTLTVSNMSPEDSSIYLCSVTRQGSNYGYTFGSGTRLTVV.

This clonotype was detected many times. The chain uses TRBV28 and TRBJ1-1, with D possibly matching TRBD1 (5 bases). The V end lost 5 bases, the J end lost 4 bases, and 14 bases lay between the germline ends. The germline CDR1 and CDR2 sequences are MDHEN and SYDVKM. The CDR3 consists of 14 residues. The CDR3 sequence is CASSAPPGTTEAFF. For the CDR3, the DNA is TGTGCCAGCAGTGCCCCCCCCGGGACCACTGAAGCTTTCTTT.